Each of the 7 T cell receptor beta chains below was sequenced from the same sample in a study of CD8+CD57+ T cells in acquired aplastic anemia. CDR3 and TCR beta VDJ profiling relied on genomic DNA as the template. Using its own MiXCR run on the reads, TCRdb lists one record per CDR3 protein. The repertoire holds around 180,000 distinct CDR3 sequences, 55% to 80% seen once, with roughly 42% in the top ten. Sequences were obtained from sorted CD4+, CD8+, or CD8+CD57+ T cells (not recorded which) from PBMCs. These receptors all come from a human donor in good health.

This clonotype has a count of ten or more. The genes are TRBV4-2 and TRBJ1-1; tentatively, D is TRBD1 (6 bases). The CDR3 spans 14 residues. Germline V gene lookup returns CDR1 LGHNA and CDR2 YNFKEQ. Deletions cut 3 bases from V and 1 base from J, with 9 bases between. CDR3 nucleotide sequence: TGTGCCAGCAGCCAGGGGGGACAGAACACTGAAGCTTTCTTT. It specifies CASSQGGQNTEAFF.

V and J are TRBV2 and TRBJ1-4; TRBD1 agrees at 7 bases. Germline CDR1 reads SNHLY; CDR2 reads FYNNEI. The CDR3 extends over 13 amino acids. After removal of 3 bases from V and 7 bases from J, the junction contained 2 bases not matched to a gene. The DNA for the CDR3 is TGTGCCAGCAGTGACAGGGGGACTGAAAAACTGTTTTTT. This encodes CASSDRGTEKLFF.

The chain employs TRBV2 and TRBJ1-1; tentatively, D is TRBD1 (5 bases). The V end lost 9 bases, the J end lost 5 bases, and 22 bases lay between the germline ends. CDR3 length: 15 amino acids. In germline, CDR1 is SNHLY, CDR2 FYNNEI. CDR3 in DNA: TGTGCCAGTATGAGGGGAGAGGGATATTTGACTGAAGCTTTCTTT. It codes for CASMRGEGYLTEAFF.

This chain joins TRBV7-6 and TRBJ1-1; maybe TRBD1 (5 bases). This CDR3 is built from 12 residues. Germline CDR1 reads SGHVS; CDR2 reads FNYEAQ. The V end lost 5 bases, the J end lost 7 bases, and 11 bases lay between the germline ends. Written as DNA, the CDR3 is TGTGCCAGCAGCAGGGACGTCAGTGAAGCTTTCTTT. Protein sequence: CASSRDVSEAFF.

This chain links TRBV20-1 with TRBJ2-1; TRBD2 agrees at 11 bases. The length of the CDR3 is 15 residues. Germline V lookup: CDR1 DFQATT, CDR2 SNEGSKA (reference sequence). Trimming at V came to 1 base and at J to 7 bases, leaving 6 bases not matched to a gene. DNA of the CDR3: TGCAGTGCTAGAGCTGTAGCGGGAGGGCCTAATGAGCAGTTCTTC. As protein: CSARAVAGGPNEQFF.

The chain combines TRBV12-3 or TRBV12-4 with TRBJ1-3; D gene ambiguous. CDR3 length: 12 amino acids. Trimming removed 6 bases from V and 9 bases from J, with 12 bases in between. CDR3 sequence (DNA): TGTGCCAGCAGCCGCCGGGATTTCACCATATATTTT. It is translated as CASSRRDFTIYF.

This chain uses TRBV15 with TRBJ2-7; D remains unclear. The CDR3 covers 14 residues. Germline CDR1 LNHNV, CDR2 YYDKDF (reference sequence). V was trimmed by 3 bases and J by 0 bases, leaving 9 bases between them. The CDR3 coding sequence is TGTGCCACCAGCAGCACGGAGAGCTCCTACGAGCAGTACTTC. Translated, it gives CATSSTESSYEQYF.